This T cell receptor (beta chain) was sequenced during a study of beta chain features in type 1 diabetes. Heparinised blood was drawn once per donor, averaging approximately 0.12 L. Trimming removed 0 bases from V and 3 bases from J, with 15 bases in between. Germline V lookup: CDR1 LGHNA, CDR2 YNFKEQ. CDR3 size: 17 residues. The investigators reverse transcribed all of the isolated RNA, so they sequenced expressed TCRB transcripts. Profiled with immunoSEQ multiplex PCR; TCRdb holds only in-frame clones, not every one. The sample has 620,000 or so clones, around 16% seen once. The TCR was taken from a man younger than 30 in good health. The chain carries TRBV4-2 and TRBJ2-4, with no clear D. The sample comprised naive CD4+ T cells from blood. DNA for the CDR3: TGTGCCAGCAGCCAAGATGTTCAGCCCATCCTCAAAAACATTCAGTACTTC. The encoded protein is CASSQDVQPILKNIQYF.